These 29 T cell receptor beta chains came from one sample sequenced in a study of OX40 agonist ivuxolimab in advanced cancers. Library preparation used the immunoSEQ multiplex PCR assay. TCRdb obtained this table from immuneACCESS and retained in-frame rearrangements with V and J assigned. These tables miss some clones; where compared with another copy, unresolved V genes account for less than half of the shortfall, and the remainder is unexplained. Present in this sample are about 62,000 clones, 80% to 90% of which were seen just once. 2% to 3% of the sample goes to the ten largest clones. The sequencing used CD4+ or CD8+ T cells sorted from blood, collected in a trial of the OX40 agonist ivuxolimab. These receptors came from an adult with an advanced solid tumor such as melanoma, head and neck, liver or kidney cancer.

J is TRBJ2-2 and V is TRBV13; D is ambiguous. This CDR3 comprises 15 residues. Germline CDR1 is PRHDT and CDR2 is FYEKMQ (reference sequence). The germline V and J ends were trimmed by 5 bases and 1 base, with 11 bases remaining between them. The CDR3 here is CASSALDMNTGELFF. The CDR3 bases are TGTGCCAGCAGCGCGCTAGATATGAACACCGGGGAGCTGTTTTTT.

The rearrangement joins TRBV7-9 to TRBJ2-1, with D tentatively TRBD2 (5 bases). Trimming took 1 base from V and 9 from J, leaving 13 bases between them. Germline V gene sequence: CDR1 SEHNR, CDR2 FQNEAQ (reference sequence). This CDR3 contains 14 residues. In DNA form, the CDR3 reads TGTGCCAGCAGCTTAGACTCAAGCGGCGGTGAGCAGTTCTTC. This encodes CASSLDSSGGEQFF.

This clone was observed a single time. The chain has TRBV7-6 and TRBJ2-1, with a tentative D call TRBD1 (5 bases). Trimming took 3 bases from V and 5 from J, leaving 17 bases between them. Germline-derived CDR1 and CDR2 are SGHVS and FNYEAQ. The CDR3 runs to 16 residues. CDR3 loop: CASSFDQGNLNNEQFF. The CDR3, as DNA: TGTGCCAGCAGCTTCGACCAGGGAAACCTTAACAATGAGCAGTTCTTC.

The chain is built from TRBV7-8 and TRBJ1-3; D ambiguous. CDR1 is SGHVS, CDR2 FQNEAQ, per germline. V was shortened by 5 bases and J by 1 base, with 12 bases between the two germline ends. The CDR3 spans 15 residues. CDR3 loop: CASSPSAASGNTIYF. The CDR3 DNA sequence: TGTGCCAGCAGCCCCTCGGCCGCTTCTGGAAACACCATATATTTT.

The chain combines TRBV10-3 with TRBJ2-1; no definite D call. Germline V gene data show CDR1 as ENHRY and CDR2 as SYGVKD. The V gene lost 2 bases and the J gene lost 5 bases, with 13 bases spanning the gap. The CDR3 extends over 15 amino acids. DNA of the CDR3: TGTGCCATCAGTGAGGTTACAGTTAGGGACAATGAGCAGTTCTTC. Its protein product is CAISEVTVRDNEQFF.

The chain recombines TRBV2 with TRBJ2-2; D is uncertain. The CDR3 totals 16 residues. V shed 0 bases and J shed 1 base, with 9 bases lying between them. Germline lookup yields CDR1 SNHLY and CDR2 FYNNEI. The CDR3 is CASSEAVRLNTGELFF. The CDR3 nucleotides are TGTGCCAGCAGTGAAGCTGTGCGGCTGAACACCGGGGAGCTGTTTTTT.

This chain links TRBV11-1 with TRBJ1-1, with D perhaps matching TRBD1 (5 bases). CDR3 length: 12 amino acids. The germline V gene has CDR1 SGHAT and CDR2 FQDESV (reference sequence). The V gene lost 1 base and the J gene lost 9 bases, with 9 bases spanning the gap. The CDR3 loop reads CASSLVGAKAFF. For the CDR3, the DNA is TGTGCCAGCAGCTTAGTCGGGGCGAAAGCTTTCTTT.

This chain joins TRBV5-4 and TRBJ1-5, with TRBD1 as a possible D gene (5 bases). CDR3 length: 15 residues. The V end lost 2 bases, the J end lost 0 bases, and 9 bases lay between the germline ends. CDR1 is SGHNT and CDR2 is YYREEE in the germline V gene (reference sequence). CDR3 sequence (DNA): TGTGCCAGCAGCTTCCGGGGGGATAGCAATCAGCCCCAGCATTTT. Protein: CASSFRGDSNQPQHF.

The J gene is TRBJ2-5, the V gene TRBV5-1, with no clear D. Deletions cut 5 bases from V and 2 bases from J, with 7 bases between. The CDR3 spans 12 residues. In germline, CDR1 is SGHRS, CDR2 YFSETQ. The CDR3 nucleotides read TGCGCCAGCAGTAGAAGTCAAGAGACCCAGTACTTC. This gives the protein CASSRSQETQYF.

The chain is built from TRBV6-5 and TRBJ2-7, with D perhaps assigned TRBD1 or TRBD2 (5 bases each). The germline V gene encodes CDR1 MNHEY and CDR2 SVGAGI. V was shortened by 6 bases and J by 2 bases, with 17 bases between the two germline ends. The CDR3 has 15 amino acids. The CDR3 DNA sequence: TGTGCCAGCAGCCCCCAAGGGACGGCTCCCTACGAGCAGTACTTC. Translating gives CASSPQGTAPYEQYF.

The CDR3 nucleotides are TGTGCCAGCAGCCCGGTGGAGAGCTCTGGGGCCAACGTCCTGACTTTC. It codes for CASSPVESSGANVLTF. The rearrangement uses TRBV5-6 and TRBJ2-6; D gene uncertain. The CDR3 is 16 residues long. V was clipped by 4 bases and J by 0 bases, with 11 bases between them. Germline V CDR1 and CDR2: SGHDT, YYEEEE.

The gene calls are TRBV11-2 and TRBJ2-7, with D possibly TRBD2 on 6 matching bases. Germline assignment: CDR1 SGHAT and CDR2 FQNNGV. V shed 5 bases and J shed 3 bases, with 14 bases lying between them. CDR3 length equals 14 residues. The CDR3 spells CASSTGLLNYEQYF. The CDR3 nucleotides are TGTGCCAGCAGCACGGGACTGTTAAACTACGAGCAGTACTTC.

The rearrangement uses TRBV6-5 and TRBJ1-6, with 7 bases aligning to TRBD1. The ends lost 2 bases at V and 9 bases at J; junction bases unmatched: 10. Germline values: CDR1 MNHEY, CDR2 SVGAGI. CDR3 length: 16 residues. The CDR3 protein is CASSYELQGLGSPLHF. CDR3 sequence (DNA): TGTGCCAGCAGTTACGAACTACAGGGGCTTGGTTCACCCCTCCACTTT.

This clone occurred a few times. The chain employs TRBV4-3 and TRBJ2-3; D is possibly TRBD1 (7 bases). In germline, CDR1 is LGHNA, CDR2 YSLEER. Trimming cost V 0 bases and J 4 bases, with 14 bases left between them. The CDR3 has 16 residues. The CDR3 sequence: CASSQEGQGGADTQYF. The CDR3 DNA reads TGCGCCAGCAGCCAAGAAGGGCAGGGGGGCGCAGATACGCAGTATTTT.

Here the CDR3 reads CAISELSGSGGYTF. As DNA, the CDR3 is TGTGCCATCAGTGAGTTATCCGGCAGCGGGGGCTACACCTTC. V gene TRBV10-3 combines with J gene TRBJ1-2; D is uncertain. The CDR3 is made up of 14 amino acids. V lost 1 base to trimming and J lost 8 bases, with 14 bases between them. CDR1 and CDR2 (germline): ENHRY, SYGVKD.

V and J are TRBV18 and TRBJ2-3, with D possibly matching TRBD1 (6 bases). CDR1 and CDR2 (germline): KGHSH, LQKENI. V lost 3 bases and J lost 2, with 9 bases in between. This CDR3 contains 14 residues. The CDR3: CASSPRTATDTQYF. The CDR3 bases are TGTGCCAGCTCACCGCGGACAGCCACAGATACGCAGTATTTT.

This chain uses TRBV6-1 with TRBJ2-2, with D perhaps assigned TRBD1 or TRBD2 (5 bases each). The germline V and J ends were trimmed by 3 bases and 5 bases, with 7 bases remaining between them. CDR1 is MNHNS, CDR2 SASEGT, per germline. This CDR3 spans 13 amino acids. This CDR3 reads CASSDWGTGELFF. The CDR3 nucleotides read TGTGCCAGCAGTGATTGGGGGACCGGGGAGCTGTTTTTT.

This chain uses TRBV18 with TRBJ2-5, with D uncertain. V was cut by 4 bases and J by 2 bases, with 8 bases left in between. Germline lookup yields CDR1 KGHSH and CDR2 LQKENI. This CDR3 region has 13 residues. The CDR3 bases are TGTGCCAGCTCACTGGTCCTACAAGAGACCCAGTACTTC. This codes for CASSLVLQETQYF.

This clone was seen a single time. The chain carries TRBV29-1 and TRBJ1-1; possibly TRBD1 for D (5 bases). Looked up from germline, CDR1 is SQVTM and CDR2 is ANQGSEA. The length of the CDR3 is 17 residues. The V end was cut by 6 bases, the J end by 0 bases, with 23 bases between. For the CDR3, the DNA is TGCAGCGTGGCCGTCGCTATGCAGGGCCTGATGAACACTGAAGCTTTCTTT. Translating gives CSVAVAMQGLMNTEAFF.

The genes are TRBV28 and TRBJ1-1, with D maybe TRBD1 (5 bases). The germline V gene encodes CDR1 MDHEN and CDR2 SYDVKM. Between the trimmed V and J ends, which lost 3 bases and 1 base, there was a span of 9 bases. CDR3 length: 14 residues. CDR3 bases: TGTGCCAGCAGTTTTGACAGTGCGAACACTGAAGCTTTCTTT. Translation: CASSFDSANTEAFF.

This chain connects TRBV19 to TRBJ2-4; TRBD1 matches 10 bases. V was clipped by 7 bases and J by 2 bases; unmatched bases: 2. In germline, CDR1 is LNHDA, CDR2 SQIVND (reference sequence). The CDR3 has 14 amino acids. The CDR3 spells CASTDRGSKNIQYF. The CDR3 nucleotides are TGTGCCAGTACGGACAGGGGGTCCAAAAACATTCAGTACTTC. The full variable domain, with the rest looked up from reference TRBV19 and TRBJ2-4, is DGGITQSPKYLFRKEGQNVTLSCEQNLNHDAMYWYRQDPGQGLRLIYYSQIVNDFQKGDIAEGYSVSREKKESFPLTVTSAQKNPTAFYLCASTDRGSKNIQYFGAGTRLSVL.

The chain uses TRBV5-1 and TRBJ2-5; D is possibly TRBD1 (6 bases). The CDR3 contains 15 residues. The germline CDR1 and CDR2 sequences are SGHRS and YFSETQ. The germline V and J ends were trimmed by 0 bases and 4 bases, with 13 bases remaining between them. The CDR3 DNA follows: TGCGCCAGCAGCTTGGGAGAGGGACACTCAGAGACCCAGTACTTC. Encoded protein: CASSLGEGHSETQYF.

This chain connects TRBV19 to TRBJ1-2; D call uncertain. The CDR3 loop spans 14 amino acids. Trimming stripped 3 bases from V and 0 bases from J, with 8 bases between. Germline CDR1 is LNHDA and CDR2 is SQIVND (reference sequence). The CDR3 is CASSILLANYGYTF. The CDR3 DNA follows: TGTGCCAGTAGTATTCTCCTAGCTAACTATGGCTACACCTTC.

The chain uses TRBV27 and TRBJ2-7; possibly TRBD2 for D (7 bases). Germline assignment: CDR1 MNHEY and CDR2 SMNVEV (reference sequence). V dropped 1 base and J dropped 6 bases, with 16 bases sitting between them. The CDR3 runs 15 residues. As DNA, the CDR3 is TGTGCCAGCAGTTTATTGAGTGGGGGGGGCGGCGAGCAGTACTTC. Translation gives CASSLLSGGGGEQYF.

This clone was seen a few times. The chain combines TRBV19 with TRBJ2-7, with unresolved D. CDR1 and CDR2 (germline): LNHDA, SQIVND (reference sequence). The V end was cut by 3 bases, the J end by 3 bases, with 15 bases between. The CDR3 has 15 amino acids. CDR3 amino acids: CASSIISDGIYEQYF. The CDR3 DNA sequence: TGTGCCAGTAGTATTATCTCTGACGGAATCTACGAGCAGTACTTC.

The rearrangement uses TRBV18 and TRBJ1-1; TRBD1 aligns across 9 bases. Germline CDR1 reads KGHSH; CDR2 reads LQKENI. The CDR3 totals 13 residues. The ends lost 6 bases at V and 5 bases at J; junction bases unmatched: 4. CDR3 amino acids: CASSVGTGTEAFF. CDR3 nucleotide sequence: TGTGCCAGCTCGGTCGGGACAGGGACTGAAGCTTTCTTT.

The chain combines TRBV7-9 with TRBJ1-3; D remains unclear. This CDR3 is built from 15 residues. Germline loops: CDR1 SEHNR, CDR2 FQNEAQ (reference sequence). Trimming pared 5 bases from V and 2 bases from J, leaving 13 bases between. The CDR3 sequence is CASSQKGVPGNTIYF. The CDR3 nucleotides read TGTGCCAGCAGCCAGAAGGGAGTCCCTGGAAACACCATATATTTT.

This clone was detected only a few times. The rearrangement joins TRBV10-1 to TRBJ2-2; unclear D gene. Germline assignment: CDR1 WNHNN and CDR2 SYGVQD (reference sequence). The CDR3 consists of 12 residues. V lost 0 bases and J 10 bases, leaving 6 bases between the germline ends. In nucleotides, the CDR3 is TGCGCCAGCAGTGAGTCGAGAAAGGAGCTGTTTTTT. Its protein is CASSESRKELFF.

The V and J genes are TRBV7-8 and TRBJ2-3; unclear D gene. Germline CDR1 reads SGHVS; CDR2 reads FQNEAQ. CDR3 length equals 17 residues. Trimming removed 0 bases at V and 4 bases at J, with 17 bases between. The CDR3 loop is CASSLAYAAPPADTQYF. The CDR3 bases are TGTGCCAGCAGCTTAGCATACGCAGCTCCGCCCGCAGATACGCAGTATTTT.